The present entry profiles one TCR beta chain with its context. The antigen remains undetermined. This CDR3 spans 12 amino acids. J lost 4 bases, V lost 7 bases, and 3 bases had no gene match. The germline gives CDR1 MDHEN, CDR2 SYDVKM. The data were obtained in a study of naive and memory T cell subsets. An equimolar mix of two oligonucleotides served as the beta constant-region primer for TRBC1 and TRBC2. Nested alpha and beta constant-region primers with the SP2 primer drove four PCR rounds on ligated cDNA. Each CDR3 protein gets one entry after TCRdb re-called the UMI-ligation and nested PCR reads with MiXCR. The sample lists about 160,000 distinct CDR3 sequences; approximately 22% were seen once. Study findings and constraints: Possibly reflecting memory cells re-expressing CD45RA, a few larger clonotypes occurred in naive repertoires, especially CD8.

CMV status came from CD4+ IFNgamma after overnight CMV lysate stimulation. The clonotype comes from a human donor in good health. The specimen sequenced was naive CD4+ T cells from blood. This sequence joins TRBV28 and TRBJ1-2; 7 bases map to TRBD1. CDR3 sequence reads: CASKGQFYGYTF. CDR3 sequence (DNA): TGTGCCAGCAAGGGACAGTTCTATGGCTACACCTTC.